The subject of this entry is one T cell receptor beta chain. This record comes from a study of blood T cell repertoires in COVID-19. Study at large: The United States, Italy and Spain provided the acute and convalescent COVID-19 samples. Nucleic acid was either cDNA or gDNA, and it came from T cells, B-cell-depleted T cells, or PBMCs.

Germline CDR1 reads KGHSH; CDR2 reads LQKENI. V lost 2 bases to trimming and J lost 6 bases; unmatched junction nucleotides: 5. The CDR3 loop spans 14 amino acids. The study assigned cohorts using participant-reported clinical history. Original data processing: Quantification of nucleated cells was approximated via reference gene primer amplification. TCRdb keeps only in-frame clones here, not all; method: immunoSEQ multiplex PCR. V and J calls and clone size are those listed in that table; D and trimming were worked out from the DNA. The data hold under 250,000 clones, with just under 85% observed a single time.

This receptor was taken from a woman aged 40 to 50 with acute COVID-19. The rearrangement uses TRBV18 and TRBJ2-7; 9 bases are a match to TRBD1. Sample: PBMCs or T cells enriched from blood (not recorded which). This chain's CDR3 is CASSPTTGGREQYF. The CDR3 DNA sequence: TGTGCCAGCTCACCAACTACAGGGGGCCGCGAGCAGTACTTC.